This T cell receptor (beta chain) originates from a study of human T cells and chemical hapten exposure. This clonotype came up many times. The CDR3 has 13 residues. Between the trimmed V and J ends, which lost 3 bases and 2 bases, there was a span of 10 bases. From germline, CDR1 is SQVTM and CDR2 ANQGSEA. Single cDNA molecules in the library carried unique molecular identifiers attached during preparation. MiXCR, run by TCRdb on the RACE reads, gives a single entry per CDR3 protein. The sample holds approximately 370,000 distinct CDR3 sequences, about 5.4% seen once. Time point noted: pre-sensitization, week 0. Sample treatment: therapeutic diphenylcyclopropenone sensitization with weekly scalp DPC.

The sample was whole blood, taken in connection with sensitization to the hapten diphenylcyclopropenone (DPC). This TCR derives from a woman younger than 30 with alopecia areata. Some clones in this sample may be carry-over from other donors' samples. The chain couples TRBV29-1 to TRBJ1-2; D is uncertain. CDR3: CSVEGKINYGYTF. CDR3 in DNA: TGCAGCGTTGAGGGCAAGATAAACTATGGCTACACCTTC.